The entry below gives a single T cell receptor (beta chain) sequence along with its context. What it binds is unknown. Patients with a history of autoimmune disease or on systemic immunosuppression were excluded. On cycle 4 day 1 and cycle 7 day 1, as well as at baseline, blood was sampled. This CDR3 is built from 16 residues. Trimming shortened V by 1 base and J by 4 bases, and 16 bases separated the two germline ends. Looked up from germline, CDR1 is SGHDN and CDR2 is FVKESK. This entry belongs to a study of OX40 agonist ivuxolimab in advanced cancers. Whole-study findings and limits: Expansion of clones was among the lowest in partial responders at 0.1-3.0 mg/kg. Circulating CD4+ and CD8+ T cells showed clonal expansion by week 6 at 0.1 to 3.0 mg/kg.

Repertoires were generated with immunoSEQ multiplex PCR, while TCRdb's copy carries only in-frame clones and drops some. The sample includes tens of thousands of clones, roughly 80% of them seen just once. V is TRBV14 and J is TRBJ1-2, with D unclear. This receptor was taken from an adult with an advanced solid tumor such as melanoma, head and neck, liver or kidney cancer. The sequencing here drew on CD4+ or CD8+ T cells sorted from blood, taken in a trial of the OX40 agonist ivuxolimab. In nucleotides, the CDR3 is TGTGCCAGCAGCCAAGTGGAGCCAGGAGATCTCTATGGCTACACCTTC. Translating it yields CASSQVEPGDLYGYTF. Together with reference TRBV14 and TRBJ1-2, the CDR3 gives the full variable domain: EAGVTQFPSHSVIEKGQTVTLRCDPISGHDNLYWYRRVMGKEIKFLLHFVKESKQDESGMPNNRFLAERTGGTYSTLKVQPAELEDSGVYFCASSQVEPGDLYGYTFGSGTRLTVV.